This paragraph reports one T cell receptor beta chain. This sample was included in a study of patients and donors after allogeneic stem cell transplantation. The CDR3 loop spans 15 amino acids. The germline CDR1 and CDR2 sequences are SGHRS and YFSETQ. Losses at the gene ends were 0 bases for V and 7 bases for J; bases not matched to a gene: 3. A single record per CDR3 protein comes from TCRdb applying MiXCR to the RT-PCR reads. This sample yields approximately 160,000 distinct CDR3 sequences, of which about 30% are seen a single time; around 3% belongs to the top ten. The chain joins TRBV5-1 to TRBJ1-6, with 8 bases identical to TRBD1. The TCR was taken from a human donor who was either an allogeneic HSCT recipient or a stem cell or donor lymphocyte infusion donor (not recorded which). It is not recorded whose cells these are; they may come from a transplant donor. Sequencing used blood, either unsorted or a sorted T cell fraction (not recorded which). The CDR3, as DNA: TGCGCCAGCAGCTTGGGGGACAGGAACAATTCACCCCTCCACTTT. Translating gives CASSLGDRNNSPLHF.